Listed below are T cell receptor beta chains from one sample, sequenced in a study of shared clonotypes between healthy human individuals. The assay was immunoSEQ multiplex PCR, and TCRdb's table has in-frame clones only and misses some. The sample yields some 2,000,000 clones, approximately 95% seen once. Sample: naive CD4+ T cells sorted from blood. These receptors were obtained from a man aged 18 to 30 in good health. Both conserved end residues are part of each CDR3. D genes are given only for firm matches. A clone size is listed for some rows: how often the clone was seen (once, few, many), or a class if it is expanded.

>NA|TRBV11-2|15|TRBJ2-7|TRBD1
TGTGCCAGCAGCTTAGTGCGGGACAGGGCGAGGGGGCAGTACTTC
CASSLVRDRARGQYF
>NA|TRBV5-1|14|TRBJ1-1|TRBD1
TGCGCCAGCAGCAGGGGGCTAAAGAACACTGAAGCTTTCTTT
CASSRGLKNTEAFF
>NA|TRBV30|11|TRBJ1-2|NA
TGTGCCTGGAGTAAGAGCTATGGCTACACCTTC
CAWSKSYGYTF
>few|TRBV27|12|TRBJ1-5|NA
TGTGCCAGCAGTTCAGTGGATCAGCCCCAGCATTTT
CASSSVDQPQHF
>NA|TRBV29-1|18|TRBJ2-7|NA
TGCAGCGTCACCCCCCGGGACGGCCGCCCCGGTCGGTCCTACGAGCAGTACTTC
CSVTPRDGRPGRSYEQYF
>NA|TRBV30|12|TRBJ2-5|NA
TGTGCCTGGGGCGGCGGCGAAGAGACCCAGTACTTC
CAWGGGEETQYF
>NA|TRBV27|14|TRBJ1-1|NA
TGTGCCAGGATCCCGGGACAATTGAACACTGAAGCTTTCTTT
CARIPGQLNTEAFF
>NA|TRBV2|13|TRBJ2-1|NA
TGTGCCAGCGGGCCCCAGGGGGGCTATGAGCAGTTCTTC
CASGPQGGYEQFF
>NA|TRBV10-1|15|TRBJ2-2|NA
TGCGCCAGCAGCGGGGAACACCCGGGGACCGGGGAGCTGTTTTTT
CASSGEHPGTGELFF
>NA|TRBV7-2|16|TRBJ2-7|NA
TGTGCCAGCAGCTTTCTCACCGGGACACACTCCTACGAGCAGTACTTC
CASSFLTGTHSYEQYF
>NA|TRBV11-3|15|TRBJ2-5|NA
TGTGCCAGCAGCCTGGGGGCTAGTTCGGATGAGACCCAGTACTTC
CASSLGASSDETQYF
>NA|TRBV5-4|14|TRBJ1-3|NA
TGTGCCAGCAGCAGGATGGGGCCTGGAAACACCATATATTTT
CASSRMGPGNTIYF
>once|TRBV19|12|TRBJ1-2|NA
TGTGCCAGTAGTAGCCCCCTATTTGGCTACACCTTC
CASSSPLFGYTF
>NA|TRBV6-1|12|TRBJ2-5|NA
TGTGCCAGCAGTGAAGTAGGTGAGACCCAGTACTTC
CASSEVGETQYF
>NA|TRBV27|14|TRBJ1-1|NA
TGTGCCAGCAGTTTATTTGAGGGTAGCACTGAAGCTTTCTTT
CASSLFEGSTEAFF
>NA|TRBV4-3|15|TRBJ1-5|NA
TGCGCCAGCAGCACGACAGTGGGAGGCGATCAGCCCCAGCATTTT
CASSTTVGGDQPQHF
>NA|TRBV5-1|14|TRBJ1-4|TRBD1
TGCGCCAGCGCGTCGGGACAGGGGTTCGAAAAACTGTTTTTT
CASASGQGFEKLFF
>NA|TRBV28|17|TRBJ1-2|NA
TGTGCCAGCAGCCGCCAGAATAAGGGGACGGTTAACTATGGCTACACCTTC
CASSRQNKGTVNYGYTF